These 15 T cell receptor beta chains share one sample of origin, sequenced in a study of blood T cell repertoires in COVID-19. Data came from immunoSEQ multiplex PCR; TCRdb stores just in-frame clones and leaves some out. Among roughly 74,000 clones listed, almost 85% were seen once. The sequenced material came from peripheral blood. The receptors shown here come from a man aged 65 to 79 with acute or convalescent COVID-19.

This chain joins TRBV19 and TRBJ2-7, with D possibly TRBD1 on 6 matching bases. CDR3 length: 14 amino acids. CDR1 and CDR2 from the germline V gene are LNHDA and SQIVND (reference sequence). Trimming cost V 4 bases and J 1 base, with 11 bases left between them. CDR3 DNA: TGTGCCAGTAGTACCCTAGGACAGTCCTACGAGCAGTACTTC. This sequence encodes CASSTLGQSYEQYF. The entire variable domain, with the rest obtained from reference TRBV19 and TRBJ2-7, is as follows: DGGITQSPKYLFRKEGQNVTLSCEQNLNHDAMYWYRQDPGQGLRLIYYSQIVNDFQKGDIAEGYSVSREKKESFPLTVTSAQKNPTAFYLCASSTLGQSYEQYFGPGTRLTVT.

This clone came up once. The chain has TRBV27 and TRBJ2-3, with unresolved D. V was pared by 3 bases and J by 0 bases, with 7 bases between. The CDR3 totals 14 residues. CDR1 is MNHEY and CDR2 is SMNVEV in the germline V gene (reference sequence). The CDR3 DNA reads TGTGCCAGCAGTTTCCTAGACAGCACAGATACGCAGTATTTT. Encoded protein: CASSFLDSTDTQYF.

The gene calls are TRBV3-1 (or the pseudogene TRBV3-2) and TRBJ2-2; 9 nucleotides agree with TRBD1. Looked up from germline, CDR1 is LGHDT and CDR2 is YNNKEL (reference sequence). J lost 6 bases, V lost 1 base, and 9 bases had no gene match. The length of the CDR3 is 17 residues. CDR3 in amino acids: CASSQGAGTGKAGELFF. The CDR3 DNA is TGTGCCAGCAGCCAAGGAGCCGGGACAGGGAAGGCCGGGGAGCTGTTTTTT.

V gene TRBV3-1 (or the pseudogene TRBV3-2) combines with J gene TRBJ2-7; 9 nucleotides line up with TRBD2. Germline trimming cut 3 bases from V and 5 bases from J; bases unmatched to any gene: 20. Germline V gene data show CDR1 as LGHDT and CDR2 as YNNKEL (reference sequence). This CDR3 is built from 19 residues. The CDR3 is CASSQRQGFSSGRSHEQYF. The CDR3 nucleotides are TGTGCCAGCAGCCAGCGACAGGGATTTTCGAGCGGGAGGTCCCACGAGCAGTACTTC.

V usage is TRBV19 and J usage is TRBJ1-1; TRBD1 aligns across 7 bases. Trimming removed 5 bases from V and 5 bases from J; junction bases left unmatched: 5. This CDR3 contains 13 residues. The germline V gene has CDR1 LNHDA and CDR2 SQIVND (reference sequence). This CDR3 reads CASSVKQGTEAFF. The CDR3 DNA sequence: TGTGCCAGTAGTGTAAAACAGGGGACTGAAGCTTTCTTT. Full variable domain (rest looked up from reference TRBV19 and TRBJ1-1): DGGITQSPKYLFRKEGQNVTLSCEQNLNHDAMYWYRQDPGQGLRLIYYSQIVNDFQKGDIAEGYSVSREKKESFPLTVTSAQKNPTAFYLCASSVKQGTEAFFGQGTRLTVV.

CDR3 nucleotides: TGTGCCAGTGCACGGGGGTGGGAAGGCCAAGAGACCCAGTACTTC. It is translated as CASARGWEGQETQYF. This chain uses TRBV19 with TRBJ2-5; a possible D gene is TRBD2 (6 bases). Looked up from germline, CDR1 is LNHDA and CDR2 is SQIVND (reference sequence). The V end was cut by 8 bases, the J end by 1 base, with 17 bases between. There are 15 residues in the CDR3.

This clone was recorded only once. This sequence joins TRBV5-1 and TRBJ1-5, with a possible D match to TRBD1 (6 bases). The CDR3 runs to 13 residues. Germline values: CDR1 SGHRS, CDR2 YFSETQ. V lost 4 bases and J 7 bases, leaving 12 bases between the germline ends. As DNA, the CDR3 is TGCGCCAGCAGCCTACAGGGCGGGCAGCCCCAGCATTTT. This encodes CASSLQGGQPQHF.

V is TRBV19 and J is TRBJ1-2; TRBD1 aligns across 7 bases. The CDR3 spans 16 residues. The V gene end was trimmed by 3 bases and the J gene end by 3 bases; junction bases not matched to a gene: 10. Germline CDR1 and CDR2: LNHDA and SQIVND (reference sequence). CDR3: CASSMTGDRVYYGYTF. The CDR3 nucleotides are TGTGCCAGTAGTATGACGGGAGACAGGGTTTACTATGGCTACACCTTC.

CDR3 DNA: TGTGCCAGCAGTTCCTTGGCGGGGGGGTCCTACAATGAGCAGTTCTTC. Protein sequence: CASSSLAGGSYNEQFF. The rearrangement uses TRBV6-2 or TRBV6-3 and TRBJ2-1; 9 bases fit TRBD2. CDR1 and CDR2 from the germline V gene are MNHEY and SVGEGT. The CDR3 consists of 16 residues. J lost 1 base, V lost 4 bases, and 5 bases had no gene match.

The chain uses TRBV7-2 and TRBJ2-3; TRBD2 might be the D (7 bases). Deletions cut 5 bases from V and 4 bases from J, with 22 bases between. The germline gives CDR1 SGHTA, CDR2 FQGNSA. The CDR3 is 17 residues long. The CDR3: CASSPRGAPGTADTQYF. The CDR3 DNA is TGTGCCAGCAGCCCCCGGGGGGCCCCGGGGACCGCAGATACGCAGTATTTT. The whole variable domain, filled in from reference TRBV7-2 and TRBJ2-3, reads GAGVSQSPSNKVTEKGKDVELRCDPISGHTALYWYRQSLGQGLEFLIYFQGNSAPDKSGLPSDRFSAERTGGSVSTLTIQRTQQEDSAVYLCASSPRGAPGTADTQYFGPGTRLTVL.

The V call is TRBV29-1, the J call TRBJ1-3; D gene unclear. Trimming took 1 base from V and 0 from J, leaving 10 bases between them. CDR1 and CDR2 (germline): SQVTM, ANQGSEA. The CDR3 is made up of 15 amino acids. The CDR3 loop is CSVEGKGGSGNTIYF. Written as DNA, the CDR3 is TGCAGCGTTGAAGGAAAGGGAGGCTCTGGAAACACCATATATTTT.

The chain recombines TRBV15 with TRBJ2-2; TRBD2 might be the D (6 bases). Germline V gene lookup returns CDR1 LNHNV and CDR2 YYDKDF (reference sequence). The CDR3 spans 15 residues. V dropped 1 base and J dropped 3 bases, with 9 bases sitting between them. The CDR3 spells CATSRVRDYTGELFF. The CDR3 nucleotides read TGTGCCACCAGCAGAGTTAGGGACTACACCGGGGAGCTGTTTTTT.

The gene calls are TRBV28 and TRBJ2-3; TRBD2 matches 10 bases. After removal of 9 bases from V and 6 bases from J, the junction contained 9 bases not matched to a gene. Germline V gene data show CDR1 as MDHEN and CDR2 as SYDVKM. The CDR3 is 14 residues long. The chain's CDR3 is CASRAGGPRDTQYF. In DNA form, the CDR3 reads TGTGCCAGTCGAGCGGGAGGGCCTAGGGATACGCAGTATTTT. Full variable domain (missing parts from reference TRBV28 and TRBJ2-3): DVKVTQSSRYLVKRTGEKVFLECVQDMDHENMFWYRQDPGLGLRLIYFSYDVKMKEKGDIPEGYSVSREKKERFSLILESASTNQTSMYLCASRAGGPRDTQYFGPGTRLTVL.

The rearrangement uses TRBV25-1 and TRBJ2-1; 8 bases are shared with TRBD2. Germline V gene sequence: CDR1 MGHDK, CDR2 SYGVNS. The V gene end was trimmed by 4 bases and the J gene end by 4 bases; junction bases not matched to a gene: 3. The CDR3 extends over 14 amino acids. CDR3 nucleotide sequence: TGTGCCAGCAGTGTCCCGGGGGGGTACAATGAGCAGTTCTTC. Amino acid sequence: CASSVPGGYNEQFF. Full variable domain (missing parts from reference TRBV25-1 and TRBJ2-1): EADIYQTPRYLVIGTGKKITLECSQTMGHDKMYWYQQDPGMELHLIHYSYGVNSTEKGDLSSESTVSRIRTEHFPLTLESARPSHTSQYLCASSVPGGYNEQFFGPGTRLTVL.

V gene TRBV5-6 combines with J gene TRBJ1-2; 10 positions agree with TRBD1. The CDR3 contains 15 residues. The trim removed 2 bases at V and 4 bases at J, leaving 5 bases unmatched. The V gene's germline CDR1 is SGHDT and CDR2 YYEEEE. CDR3 sequence (DNA): TGTGCCAGCAGCTTTTCCGGGACAGGGGTCTATGGCTACACCTTC. Amino acids: CASSFSGTGVYGYTF. Full variable domain (missing parts from reference TRBV5-6 and TRBJ1-2): DAGVTQSPTHLIKTRGQQVTLRCSPKSGHDTVSWYQQALGQGPQFIFQYYEEEERQRGNFPDRFSGHQFPNYSSELNVNALLLGDSALYLCASSFSGTGVYGYTFGSGTRLTVV.